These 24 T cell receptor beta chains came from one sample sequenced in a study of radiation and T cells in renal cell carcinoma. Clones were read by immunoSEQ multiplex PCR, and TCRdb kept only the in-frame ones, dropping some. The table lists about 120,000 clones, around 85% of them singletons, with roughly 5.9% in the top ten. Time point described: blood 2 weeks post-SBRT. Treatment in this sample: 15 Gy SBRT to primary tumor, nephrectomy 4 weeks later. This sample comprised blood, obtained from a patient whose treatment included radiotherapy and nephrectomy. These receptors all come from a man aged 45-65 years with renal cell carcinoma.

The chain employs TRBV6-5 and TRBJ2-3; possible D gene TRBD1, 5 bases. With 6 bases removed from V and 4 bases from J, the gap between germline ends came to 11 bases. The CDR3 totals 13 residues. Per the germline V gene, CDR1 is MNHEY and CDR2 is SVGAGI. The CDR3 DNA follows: TGTGCCAGCAGACCGCAGGGCCCAGATACGCAGTATTTT. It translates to CASRPQGPDTQYF.

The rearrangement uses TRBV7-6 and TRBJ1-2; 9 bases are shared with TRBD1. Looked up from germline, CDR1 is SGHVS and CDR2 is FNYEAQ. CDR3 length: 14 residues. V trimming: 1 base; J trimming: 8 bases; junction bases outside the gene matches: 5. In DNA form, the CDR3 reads TGTGCCAGCAGCTTAGAACAGGGGGCAGGAGGCTACACCTTC. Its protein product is CASSLEQGAGGYTF.

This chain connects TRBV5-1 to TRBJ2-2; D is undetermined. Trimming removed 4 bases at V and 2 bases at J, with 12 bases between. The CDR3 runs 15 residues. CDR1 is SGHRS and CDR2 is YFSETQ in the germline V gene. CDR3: CASSPNADNTGELFF. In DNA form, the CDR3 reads TGCGCCAGCAGCCCCAACGCTGATAACACCGGGGAGCTGTTTTTT.

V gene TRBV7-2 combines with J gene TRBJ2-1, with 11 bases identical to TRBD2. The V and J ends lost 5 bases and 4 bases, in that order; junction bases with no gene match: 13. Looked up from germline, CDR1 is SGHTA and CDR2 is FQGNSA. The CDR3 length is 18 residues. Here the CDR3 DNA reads TGTGCCAGCAGCCCCCACCGCCGACTAGCGGGGTCGTACAATGAGCAGTTCTTC. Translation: CASSPHRRLAGSYNEQFF.

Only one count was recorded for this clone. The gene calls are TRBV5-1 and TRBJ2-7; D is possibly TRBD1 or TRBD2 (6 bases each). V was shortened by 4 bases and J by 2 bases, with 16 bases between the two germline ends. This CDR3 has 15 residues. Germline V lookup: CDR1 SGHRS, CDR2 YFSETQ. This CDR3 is CASSPQGSGAYEQYF. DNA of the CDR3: TGCGCCAGCAGCCCCCAGGGGTCGGGAGCCTACGAGCAGTACTTC.

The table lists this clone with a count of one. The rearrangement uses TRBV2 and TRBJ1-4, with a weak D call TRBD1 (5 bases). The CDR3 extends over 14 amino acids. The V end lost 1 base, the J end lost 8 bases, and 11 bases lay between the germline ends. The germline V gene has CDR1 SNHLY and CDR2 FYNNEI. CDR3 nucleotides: TGTGCCAGCAGTGAAGTAGGGGAGGAAGAAAAACTGTTTTTT. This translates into CASSEVGEEEKLFF.

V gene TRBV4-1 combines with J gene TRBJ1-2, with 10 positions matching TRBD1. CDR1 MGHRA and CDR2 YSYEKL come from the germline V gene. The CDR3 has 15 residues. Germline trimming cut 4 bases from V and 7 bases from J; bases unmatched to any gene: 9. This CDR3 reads CASSRAGQGLGGYTF. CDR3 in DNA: TGCGCCAGCAGCCGAGCGGGACAGGGGTTAGGTGGCTACACCTTC.

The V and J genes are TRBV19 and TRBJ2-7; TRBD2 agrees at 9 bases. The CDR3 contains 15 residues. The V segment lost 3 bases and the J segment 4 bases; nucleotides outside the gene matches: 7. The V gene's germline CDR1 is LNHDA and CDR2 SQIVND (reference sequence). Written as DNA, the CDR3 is TGTGCCAGTAGTATGCCAGCGGGAGGAGTTTACGAGCAGTACTTC. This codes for CASSMPAGGVYEQYF.

The CDR3 nucleotides read TGTGCCAGCAGCTTGGGTGGTAGCAATCAGCCCCAGCATTTT. Protein sequence: CASSLGGSNQPQHF. This chain joins TRBV5-5 and TRBJ1-5; no firm D call. Trimming pared 0 bases from V and 0 bases from J, leaving 4 bases between. The CDR3 is 14 residues long. Germline V gives CDR1 SGHKS, CDR2 YYEKEE (reference sequence).

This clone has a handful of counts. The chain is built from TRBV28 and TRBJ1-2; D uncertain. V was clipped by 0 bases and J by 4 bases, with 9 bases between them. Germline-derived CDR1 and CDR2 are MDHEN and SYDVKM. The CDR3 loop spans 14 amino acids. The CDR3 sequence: CASSLWATAYGYTF. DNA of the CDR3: TGTGCCAGCAGTTTATGGGCAACGGCCTATGGCTACACCTTC.

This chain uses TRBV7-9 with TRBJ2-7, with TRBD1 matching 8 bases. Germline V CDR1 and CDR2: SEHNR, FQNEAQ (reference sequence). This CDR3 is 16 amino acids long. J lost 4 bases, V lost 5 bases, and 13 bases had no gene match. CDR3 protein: CASSPYSGGSSYEQYF. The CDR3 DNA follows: TGTGCCAGCAGCCCATATTCAGGGGGCTCTTCGTACGAGCAGTACTTC.

DNA for the CDR3: TGTGCCAGCAGTGAAGCGCAGGGAAGGGGATATGGTTTTGGCTACACCTTC. Its protein is CASSEAQGRGYGFGYTF. The chain joins TRBV6-1 to TRBJ1-2; perhaps TRBD1 as D (5 bases). Germline CDR1 reads MNHNS; CDR2 reads SASEGT. Deletions cut 0 bases from V and 7 bases from J, with 21 bases between. This CDR3 has 17 amino acids.

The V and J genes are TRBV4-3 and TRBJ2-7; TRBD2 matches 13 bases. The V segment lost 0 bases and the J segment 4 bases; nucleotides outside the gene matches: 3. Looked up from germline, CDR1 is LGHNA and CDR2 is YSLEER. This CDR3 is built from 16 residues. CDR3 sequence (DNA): TGCGCCAGCAGCCAAGATTGGACTAGCGGGGGTTACGAGCAGTACTTC. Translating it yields CASSQDWTSGGYEQYF.

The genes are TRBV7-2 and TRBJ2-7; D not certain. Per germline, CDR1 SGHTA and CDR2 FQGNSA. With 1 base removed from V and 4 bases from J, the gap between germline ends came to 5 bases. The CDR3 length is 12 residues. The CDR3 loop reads CASSLGFYEQYF. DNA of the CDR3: TGTGCCAGCAGCTTAGGATTTTACGAGCAGTACTTC. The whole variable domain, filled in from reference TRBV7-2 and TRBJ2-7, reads GAGVSQSPSNKVTEKGKDVELRCDPISGHTALYWYRQSLGQGLEFLIYFQGNSAPDKSGLPSDRFSAERTGGSVSTLTIQRTQQEDSAVYLCASSLGFYEQYFGPGTRLTVT.

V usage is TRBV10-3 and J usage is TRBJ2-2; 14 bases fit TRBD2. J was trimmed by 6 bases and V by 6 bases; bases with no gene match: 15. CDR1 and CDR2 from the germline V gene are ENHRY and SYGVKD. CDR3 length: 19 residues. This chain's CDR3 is CAIRKGSGTSGSRAGELFF. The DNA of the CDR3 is TGTGCCATCAGGAAGGGGTCCGGGACTAGCGGGAGTAGGGCCGGGGAGCTGTTTTTT.

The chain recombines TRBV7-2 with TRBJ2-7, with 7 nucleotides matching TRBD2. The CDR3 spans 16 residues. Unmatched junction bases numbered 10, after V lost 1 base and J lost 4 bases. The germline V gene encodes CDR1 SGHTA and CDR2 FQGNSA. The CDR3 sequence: CASSLGSAGPAYEQYF. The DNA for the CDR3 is TGTGCCAGCAGCTTAGGCTCAGCGGGGCCTGCATACGAGCAGTACTTC.

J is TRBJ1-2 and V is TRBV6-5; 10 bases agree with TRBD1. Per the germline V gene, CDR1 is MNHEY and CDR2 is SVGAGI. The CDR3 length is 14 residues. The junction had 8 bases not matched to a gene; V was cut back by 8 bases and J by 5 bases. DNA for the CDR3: TGTGCCAGCCTAAGACAGGGGGCAGGGTATGGCTACACCTTC. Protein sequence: CASLRQGAGYGYTF.

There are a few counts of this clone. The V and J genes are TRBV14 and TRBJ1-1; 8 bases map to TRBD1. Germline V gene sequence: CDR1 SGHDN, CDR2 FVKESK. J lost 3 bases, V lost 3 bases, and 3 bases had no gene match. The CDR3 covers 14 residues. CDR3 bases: TGTGCCAGCAGCCACAGGGGGCTTTACACTGAAGCTTTCTTT. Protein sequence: CASSHRGLYTEAFF. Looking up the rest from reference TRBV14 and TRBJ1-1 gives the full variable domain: EAGVTQFPSHSVIEKGQTVTLRCDPISGHDNLYWYRRVMGKEIKFLLHFVKESKQDESGMPNNRFLAERTGGTYSTLKVQPAELEDSGVYFCASSHRGLYTEAFFGQGTRLTVV.

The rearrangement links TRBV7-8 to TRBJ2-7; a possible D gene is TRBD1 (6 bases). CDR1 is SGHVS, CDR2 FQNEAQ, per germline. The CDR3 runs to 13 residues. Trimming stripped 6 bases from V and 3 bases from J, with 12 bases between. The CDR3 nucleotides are TGTGCCAGCAGAGTAGACAGGATCTACGAGCAGTACTTC. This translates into CASRVDRIYEQYF.

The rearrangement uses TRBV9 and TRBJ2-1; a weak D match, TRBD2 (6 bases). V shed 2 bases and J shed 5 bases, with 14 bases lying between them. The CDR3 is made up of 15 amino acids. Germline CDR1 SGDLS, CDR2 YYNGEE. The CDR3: CASSVGIGLNNEQFF. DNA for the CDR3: TGTGCCAGCAGCGTCGGGATAGGACTAAACAATGAGCAGTTCTTC.

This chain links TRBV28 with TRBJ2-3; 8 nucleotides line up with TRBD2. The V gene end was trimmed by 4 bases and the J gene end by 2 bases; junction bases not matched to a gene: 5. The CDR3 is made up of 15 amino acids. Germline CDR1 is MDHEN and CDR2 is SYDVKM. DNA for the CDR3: TGTGCCAGCAGTTCACTAGCGGACGACACAGATACGCAGTATTTT. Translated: CASSSLADDTDTQYF. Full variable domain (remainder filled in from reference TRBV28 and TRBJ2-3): DVKVTQSSRYLVKRTGEKVFLECVQDMDHENMFWYRQDPGLGLRLIYFSYDVKMKEKGDIPEGYSVSREKKERFSLILESASTNQTSMYLCASSSLADDTDTQYFGPGTRLTVL.

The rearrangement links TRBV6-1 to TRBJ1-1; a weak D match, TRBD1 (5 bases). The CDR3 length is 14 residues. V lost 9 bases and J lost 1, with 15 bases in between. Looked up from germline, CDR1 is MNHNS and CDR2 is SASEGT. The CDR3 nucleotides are TGTGCCAGTACGATACTACAGGCGAACACTGAAGCTTTCTTT. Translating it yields CASTILQANTEAFF.

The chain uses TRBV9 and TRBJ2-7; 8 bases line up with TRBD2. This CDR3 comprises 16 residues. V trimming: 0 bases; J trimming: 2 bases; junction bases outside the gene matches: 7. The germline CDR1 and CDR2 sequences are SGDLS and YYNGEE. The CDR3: CASSVATSGGAYEQYF. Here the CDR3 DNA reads TGTGCCAGCAGCGTAGCCACTAGCGGAGGGGCCTACGAGCAGTACTTC.

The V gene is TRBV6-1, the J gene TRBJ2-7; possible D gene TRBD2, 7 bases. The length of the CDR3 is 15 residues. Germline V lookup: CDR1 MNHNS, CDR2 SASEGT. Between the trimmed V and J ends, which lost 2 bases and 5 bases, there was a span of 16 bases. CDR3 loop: CASSETWGGHHEQYF. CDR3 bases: TGTGCCAGCAGTGAAACATGGGGGGGACACCACGAGCAGTACTTC.